This TCR beta chain was sequenced in a study of blood T cell repertoires in COVID-19. Study at large: The United States, Italy and Spain provided the acute and convalescent COVID-19 samples.

Authors' data handling: Nucleated cell counts were estimated from reference gene primer amplification. TCRdb keeps only in-frame clones here, not all; method: immunoSEQ multiplex PCR. The DNA gave D and trimming, while V, J and clone size come from that table. The table has over 110,000 clones, approximately 89% seen once; the top ten hold about 28%. Input material: peripheral blood. This receptor was obtained from a human donor in a cohort sampled during active COVID-19.

CDR3 region: CASSQGTTFYQETQYF. The CDR3 DNA reads TGTGCCAGCAGCCAAGGGACTACGTTCTACCAAGAGACCCAGTACTTC. The chain couples TRBV14 to TRBJ2-5; perhaps TRBD2 as D (6 bases). V gave up 1 base and J gave up 0 bases, with 12 bases separating them. Germline-derived CDR1 and CDR2 are SGHDN and FVKESK. The CDR3 is 16 amino acids.